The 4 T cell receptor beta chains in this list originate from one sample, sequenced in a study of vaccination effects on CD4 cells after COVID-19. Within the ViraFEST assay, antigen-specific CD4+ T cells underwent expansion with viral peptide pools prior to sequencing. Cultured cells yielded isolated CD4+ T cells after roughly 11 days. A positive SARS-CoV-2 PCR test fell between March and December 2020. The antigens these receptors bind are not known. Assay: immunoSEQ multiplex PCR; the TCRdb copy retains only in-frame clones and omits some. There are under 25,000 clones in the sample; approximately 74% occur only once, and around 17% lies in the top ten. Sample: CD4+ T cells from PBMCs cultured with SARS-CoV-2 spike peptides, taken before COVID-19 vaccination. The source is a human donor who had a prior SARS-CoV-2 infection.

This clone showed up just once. The DNA for the CDR3 is TGTGCTAGTGGTAAAACCGCTCCCTTACGGGGGGGCACCGGGGAGCTGTTTTTT. This sequence encodes CASGKTAPLRGGTGELFF. This chain links TRBV12-5 with TRBJ2-2; 8 positions match TRBD2. CDR1 and CDR2 from the germline V gene are LGHNT and FRNRAP. V lost 5 bases to trimming and J lost 4 bases; unmatched junction nucleotides: 15. The CDR3 runs to 18 residues.

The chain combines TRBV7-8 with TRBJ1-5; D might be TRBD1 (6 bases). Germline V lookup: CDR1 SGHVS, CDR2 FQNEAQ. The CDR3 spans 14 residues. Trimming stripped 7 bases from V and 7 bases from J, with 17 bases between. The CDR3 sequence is CASTLGGGGQPQHF. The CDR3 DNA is TGTGCCAGCACCCTCGGGGGCGGGGGCCAGCCCCAGCATTTT.

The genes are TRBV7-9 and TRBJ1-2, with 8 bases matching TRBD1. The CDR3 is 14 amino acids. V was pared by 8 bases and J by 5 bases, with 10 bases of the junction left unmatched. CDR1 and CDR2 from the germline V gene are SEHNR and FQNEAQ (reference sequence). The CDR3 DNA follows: TGTGCCAGCCAACAGGACAGGGCATGGTATGGCTACACCTTC. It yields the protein CASQQDRAWYGYTF.

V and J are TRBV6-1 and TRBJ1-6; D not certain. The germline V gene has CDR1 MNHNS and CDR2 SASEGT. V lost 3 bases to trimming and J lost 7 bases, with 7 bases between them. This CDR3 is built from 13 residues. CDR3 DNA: TGTGCCAGCAGTGACAGGAGAAATTCACCCCTCCACTTT. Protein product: CASSDRRNSPLHF.